This section outlines one T cell receptor beta chain sequence together with its context. Using its own MiXCR run on the RT-PCR reads, TCRdb lists one record per CDR3 protein. The sample lists 920,000 or so distinct CDR3 sequences, 15% to 20% occurring once. This entry belongs to a study of patients and donors after allogeneic stem cell transplantation. CDR1 DFQATT and CDR2 SNEGSKA come from the germline V gene (reference sequence). The length of the CDR3 is 14 residues. Losses at the gene ends were 4 bases for V and 5 bases for J; bases not matched to a gene: 5. The rearrangement uses TRBV20-1 and TRBJ1-5; 10 positions agree with TRBD1. This sequence originates from a human donor who was either an allogeneic HSCT recipient or a stem cell or donor lymphocyte infusion donor (not recorded which). It is not recorded whose cells these are; they may come from a transplant donor. The specimen was blood, either unsorted or a sorted T cell fraction (not recorded which). The CDR3: CSANDRGRDQPQHF. CDR3 sequence (DNA): TGCAGTGCTAACGACAGGGGGCGCGATCAGCCCCAGCATTTT.